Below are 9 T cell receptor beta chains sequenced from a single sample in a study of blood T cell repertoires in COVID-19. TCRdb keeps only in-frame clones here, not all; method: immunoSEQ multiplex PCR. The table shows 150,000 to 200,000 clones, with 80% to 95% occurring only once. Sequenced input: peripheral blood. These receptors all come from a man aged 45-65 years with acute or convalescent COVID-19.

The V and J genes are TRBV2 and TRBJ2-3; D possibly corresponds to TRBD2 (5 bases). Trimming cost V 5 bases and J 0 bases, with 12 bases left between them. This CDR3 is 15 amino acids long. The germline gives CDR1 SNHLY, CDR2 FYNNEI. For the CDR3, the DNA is TGTGCCAGCAGTCAGGAGGCGGGTAGCACAGATACGCAGTATTTT. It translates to CASSQEAGSTDTQYF.

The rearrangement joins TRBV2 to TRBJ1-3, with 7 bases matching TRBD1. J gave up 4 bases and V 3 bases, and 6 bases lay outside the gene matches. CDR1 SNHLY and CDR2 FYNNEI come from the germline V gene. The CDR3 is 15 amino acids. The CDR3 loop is CASSDRDRPGNTIYF. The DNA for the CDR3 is TGTGCCAGCAGTGACCGGGACAGACCCGGAAACACCATATATTTT.

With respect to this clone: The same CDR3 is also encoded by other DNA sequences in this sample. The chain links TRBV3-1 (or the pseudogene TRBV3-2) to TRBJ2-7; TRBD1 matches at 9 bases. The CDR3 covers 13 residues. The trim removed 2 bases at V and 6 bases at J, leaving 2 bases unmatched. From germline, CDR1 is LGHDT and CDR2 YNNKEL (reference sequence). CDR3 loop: CASSQTGGGEQYF. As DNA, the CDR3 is TGTGCCAGCAGCCAAACAGGGGGCGGCGAGCAGTACTTC.

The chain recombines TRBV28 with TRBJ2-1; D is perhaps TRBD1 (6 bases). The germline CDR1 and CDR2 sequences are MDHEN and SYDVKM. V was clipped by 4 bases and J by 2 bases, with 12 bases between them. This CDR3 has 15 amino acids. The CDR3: CASSSMDSPYNEQFF. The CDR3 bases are TGTGCCAGCAGTTCAATGGACAGTCCCTACAATGAGCAGTTCTTC. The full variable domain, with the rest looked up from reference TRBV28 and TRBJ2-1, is DVKVTQSSRYLVKRTGEKVFLECVQDMDHENMFWYRQDPGLGLRLIYFSYDVKMKEKGDIPEGYSVSREKKERFSLILESASTNQTSMYLCASSSMDSPYNEQFFGPGTRLTVL.

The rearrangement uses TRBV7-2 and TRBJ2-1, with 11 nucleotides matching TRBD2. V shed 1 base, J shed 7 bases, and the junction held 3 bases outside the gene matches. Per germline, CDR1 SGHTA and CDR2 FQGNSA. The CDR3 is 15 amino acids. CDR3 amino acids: CASSLGGTSGNEQFF. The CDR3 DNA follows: TGTGCCAGCAGCTTAGGTGGGACTAGCGGAAATGAGCAGTTCTTC.

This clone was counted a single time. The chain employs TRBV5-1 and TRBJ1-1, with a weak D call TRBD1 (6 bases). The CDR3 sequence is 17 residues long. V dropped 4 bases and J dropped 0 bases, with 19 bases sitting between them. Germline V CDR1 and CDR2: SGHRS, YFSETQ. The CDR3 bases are TGCGCCAGCAGCCTATCGTCTAGGGGGACGATGAACACTGAAGCTTTCTTT. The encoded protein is CASSLSSRGTMNTEAFF.

The CDR3 DNA follows: TGTGCCAGCAGTGTGGGCCAAAACTATGGCTACACCTTC. Translation: CASSVGQNYGYTF. The chain recombines TRBV12-3 or TRBV12-4 with TRBJ1-2; the D is unclear. This CDR3 has 13 residues. V lost 5 bases, J lost 2 bases, and 9 bases lay in between.

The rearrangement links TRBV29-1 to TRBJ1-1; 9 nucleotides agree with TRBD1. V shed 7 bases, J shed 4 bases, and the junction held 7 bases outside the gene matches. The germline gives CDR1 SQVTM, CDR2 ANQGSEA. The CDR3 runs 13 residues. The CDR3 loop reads CSAEQGARTEAFF. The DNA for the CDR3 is TGCAGCGCAGAACAGGGGGCCCGCACTGAAGCTTTCTTT.

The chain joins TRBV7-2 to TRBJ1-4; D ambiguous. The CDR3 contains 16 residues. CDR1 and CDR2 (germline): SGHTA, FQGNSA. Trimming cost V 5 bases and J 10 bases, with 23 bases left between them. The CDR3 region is CASSPTLVPPSGKLFF. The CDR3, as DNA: TGTGCCAGCAGCCCTACCCTGGTCCCCCCGAGTGGAAAACTGTTTTTT.